The entry below gives a single TCR beta chain sequence along with its context. Its binding antigen is unknown. No per-base quality is available; no much larger clone lies one base away. Donors were a few dozen systemically healthy Caucasian individuals from Russia aged roughly 6 to 95 years. Ten milliliters of peripheral blood were drawn from each donor into EDTA-treated Vacutainer tubes. Ficoll-Paque density-gradient centrifugation was used to isolate PBMCs, with at least 7 million per sample. Trizol reagent was used to extract total RNA from PBMCs, with at least 6 micrograms per sample. Naive CD45RAhigh/CD27high T cell percentages were measured by flow cytometry on a PBMC aliquot from every donor. Library creation used 5' RACE. TCRdb records Illumina HiSeq 2500 as the sequencer. A second PCR of roughly 7 to 12 cycles was run with a J-beta primer mix and a sample-barcoded 5' primer. A template-switch 5' adaptor carrying 12 random nucleotides introduced a unique molecular identifier onto each TCR beta cDNA molecule. Each sample yielded at least 2.5 million CDR3-containing paired-end reads. All of the RNA was converted into first-strand cDNA using the Mint cDNA synthesis kit, with a TRBC-specific oligonucleotide serving as the primer. All cDNA was treated with uracil-DNA glycosylase and then went through a first 18-cycle PCR with the universal primers M1SS and BC2_uni_R. The original methods were these. For normalization, 1 million high-quality reads were randomly selected from each sample, with every read carrying a distinct molecular identifier. Instead of being binned into consensus sequences, reads that shared molecular identifiers were thrown out. CDR3 identification, clonotype clustering and error correction used MiTCR with a Q25 quality threshold and the strictest error-elimination algorithm. A nonparametric unseen species model with Euler transformation was used to estimate lower-bound total TCR beta diversity. TCRdb trimmed public reads at Q25 via fastp, called clones via MiXCR and kept in-frame beta chains. Rows with one shared CDR3 protein collapse into an entry with the most common genes and DNA. It is TCRdb's table, rather than the study itself, that gives the V and J calls and clone size. The sample data list about 1.5 million distinct CDR3 sequences, and about 45% of these were observed just once. Approximately 4.1% of the sample is taken by the ten largest.

This sample was included in a study of blood T cells in healthy people across ages (dated by TCRdb to 2015 to 2017). In terms of the full investigation: In model experiments, template switching captured roughly one uniquely barcoded TCR beta cDNA molecule for every two T cells. Using the same blood draw, the study looked at two additional independent replicas of 1 million unique cDNA reads for two donors, one aged 18 to 30 and the other aged 80 or older. Age-related changes in TCR beta repertoire diversity were measured in the study by deep sequencing normalized with unique cDNA molecular identifiers. To avoid experimental bias, donors of different ages were spread randomly across the sequencing lanes. Donors were grouped into four age groups: young (average approximately 15 years), middle-aged (around 39), aged (around 60) and long-lived (around 80).

Study-wide findings and limitations: Estimates of total diversity based on one million sequenced T cells were considered lower bounds and underestimates. Because donor CMV infection status was unknown, age-related changes in expanded clonotypes were potentially confounded. Observed TCR beta diversity per million T cells fell roughly linearly with age, and a significant reduction was already apparent by age roughly 40. Compared with the aged group, more naive CD4+ T cells, fewer expanded clones and increased TCR diversity were shown by the long-lived group, suggesting age selection. A strong correlation was found between observed TCR beta diversity and the percentage of naive T cells measured by flow cytometry. Bulk unsorted PBMC profiling prevented conclusive comparison of naive and antigen-experienced compartments.

From its cysteine to its phenylalanine, the CDR3 spans 13 amino acids. Only the CDR3 region is kept as DNA, spanning 39 bases read in frame from base 1. CDR1 SEHNR and CDR2 FQNEAQ were looked up in the germline V gene (reference sequence). Cut back by 5 bases and 5 bases, the V and J ends lie 11 bases apart. The TCR was taken from a woman under 30 in good health. Rearrangement joined TRBV7-9 to TRBJ2-3; there is no confident call for the D gene. The source material was blood. For the CDR3, the sequence is CASSPSYGDTQYF. The sequenced DNA is TGTGCCAGCAGCCCCAGTTACGGAGATACGCAGTATTTT.